This TCR beta chain came from a study of beta chain features in type 1 diabetes listed by TCRdb under 2018. Background for the entire study: No differences in mean age, gender distribution, total cell number or subset yield were found between patients and healthy donors. A total of about 99,000,000 sorted cells were examined across all samples, and RNA yield correlated strongly with the number of cells per subset. In the study, TCRB repertoires of sorted circulating CD4+ T cell subsets from recently diagnosed type 1 diabetes patients were compared with those of matched healthy donors. Whereas all 30 or so donors provided naive and central memory subsets, regulatory and stem cell-like memory subsets were isolated from just 8 patients and about 8 healthy donors.

Germline trimming amounts to 3 bases on V and 3 bases on J, with 7 as the count of junction bases outside the gene matches. CDR1 and CDR2 were assigned from the germline V gene as SGHRS and YFSETQ. The CDR3 sequence holds 15 residues, the cysteine and phenylalanine included. The entry retains the CDR3 DNA only, 45 bases that are in frame from base 1. The High Capacity cDNA Reverse Transcription Kit was used to reverse transcribe all of the isolated RNA, meaning that expressed TCRB transcripts were what got sequenced. Deep immunoSEQ sequencing was applied to naive, central memory and regulatory T cell samples, giving an average of about 3.8 million total reads per sample. After sorted cells were lysed in RLT buffer, RNA was extracted with DNase-treated RNeasy Micro or Mini kits, with the choice depending on cell number. Each cell subset was processed separately to prevent cross-contamination, with patient and healthy donor samples processed together. The immunoSEQ multiplex PCR was used to amplify TCRB sequences from cDNA, yielding 87-bp fragments that span the CDR3 region. Amplicons were sequenced on the Illumina HiSeq platform. The published analysis was carried out like this. Synthetic template baselines were used to correct PCR bias computationally, reads within Hamming distance 2 were collapsed, and singletons that could not be merged were discarded. Reads were aligned to IMGT to assign V, D and J genes, CDR3 length, and insertions or deletions at six rearrangement sites. Within each subset, clonotype counts were normalized to sorted cell number, and only after that were true diversity and Gini coefficients computed with the tcR R package. The overlap coefficient, calculated on TCRB nucleotide sequences, was used to quantify repertoire sharing. As a proxy for the pre-selection repertoire, out-of-frame TCRB sequences from naive cells were analyzed. TCRdb holds this immuneACCESS table with in-frame rearrangements only. Some clones are missing; in checked studies, unresolved V genes explain under half, and the rest has no known cause. V and J calls plus clone size are reproduced from that table; the DNA served to infer D and trimming. For this sample there are approximately 600,000 clones; around an eighth appear just once. Jointly, the top ten make up roughly 0.11% of the sample.

A word on this clone: Its antigen has not been determined. Base qualities are not recorded, but no much larger clone differs from it by a single base.

On the study overall, not on this receptor specifically: Type 1 diabetes patients showed a moderate but significant shortening of TCRB CDR3 length in all four CD4+ subsets. Because cDNA rather than genomic DNA was sequenced, highly expressing activated cells could have been over-represented, although no difference in activation and CD3 levels was found between groups. The naive, central memory and regulatory TCRB repertoires appeared to resemble one another more closely among patients than among healthy donors. Shorter templates might have been favored by PCR, but patient and control samples were amplified and corrected together, so both groups would have been affected equally by any skew. Patients with type 1 diabetes made fewer insertions and deleted more nucleotides at VDJ recombination sites, implying thymic rearrangement abnormalities. Because the HLA sub-analyses included only small numbers of individuals, any influence of HLA type on TCRB rearrangement was left unresolved.

A single peripheral blood draw of around 120 mL on average was collected from each donor into heparinised tubes. Naive, central memory, regulatory and stem cell-like memory CD4+ T cells were sorted on a BD FACSAria II using a panel including CD45RO, CCR7, CD25, CD127, CD95 and CD27. Purity was above 95% for every sorted population. PBMCs were isolated right away by Lymphoprep density gradient centrifugation and were stained directly, without culture. To minimize batch effects, samples were stained and sorted in pairs, one healthy donor with one patient per experiment. The source of this sequence is a man younger than 40 with type 1 diabetes. Input material: naive CD4+ T cells from blood. This specimen's cell subset or site label, interpreted: true naive CD4+ T cells. The V and J segments used are TRBV5-1 and TRBJ1-2, and TRBD1 matches 8 of the central bases. The nucleotide sequence is given as TGCGCCAGCAGCTCAGGGACAGGACGGGACTATGGCTACACCTTC. The encoded protein is CASSSGTGRDYGYTF.